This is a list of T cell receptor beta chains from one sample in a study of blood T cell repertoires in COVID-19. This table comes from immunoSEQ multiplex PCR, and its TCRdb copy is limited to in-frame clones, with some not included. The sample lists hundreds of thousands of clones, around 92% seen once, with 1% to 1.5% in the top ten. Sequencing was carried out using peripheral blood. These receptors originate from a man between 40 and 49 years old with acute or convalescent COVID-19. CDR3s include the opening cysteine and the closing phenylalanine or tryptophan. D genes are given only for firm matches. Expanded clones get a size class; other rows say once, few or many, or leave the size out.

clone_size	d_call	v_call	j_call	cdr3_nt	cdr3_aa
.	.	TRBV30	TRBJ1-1	TGTGCCTGGGACACAGGCACTGAAGCTTTCTTT	CAWDTGTEAFF
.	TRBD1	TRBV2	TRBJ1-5	TGTGCCAGCAGGACAGGAAGACAGGGGTACCAGCCCCAGCATTTT	CASRTGRQGYQPQHF
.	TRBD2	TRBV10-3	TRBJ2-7	TGTGCCATCAGGGATCTCAAGGTACAGTCAGCGGGGGAGCAGTACTTC	CAIRDLKVQSAGEQYF
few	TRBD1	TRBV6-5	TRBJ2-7	TGTGCCAGCAGCCGGACAGGGCGGGACGAGCAGTACTTC	CASSRTGRDEQYF
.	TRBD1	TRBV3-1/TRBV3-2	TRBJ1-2	TGTGCCAGCAGCCAGGGACAGGGCGTTGTTGGCTACACCTTC	CASSQGQGVVGYTF
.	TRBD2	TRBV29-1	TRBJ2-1	TGCAGCGTTGGTGGGACTAGGACCTTCAATGAGCAGTTCTTC	CSVGGTRTFNEQFF
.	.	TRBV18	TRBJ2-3	TGTGCCAGCTCGGTGCGGGCCAGCACAGATACGCAGTATTTT	CASSVRASTDTQYF
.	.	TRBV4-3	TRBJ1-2	TGCGCCAGCAGCCAAGATTGGGCAGGGTCATGGTATGGCTACACCTTC	CASSQDWAGSWYGYTF
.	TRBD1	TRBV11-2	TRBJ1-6	TGTGCCAGCAGCTTAGTAGGGGGCGGAGGTTCACCCCTCCACTTT	CASSLVGGGGSPLHF
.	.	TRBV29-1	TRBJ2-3	TGCAGCGTTGCCGCAAGCGGCACAGATACGCAGTATTTT	CSVAASGTDTQYF
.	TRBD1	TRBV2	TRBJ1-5	TGTGCCAGCAGTGAGGGACAGTACAATCAGCCCCAGCATTTT	CASSEGQYNQPQHF